This T cell receptor (beta chain) was sequenced in a study of cytomegalovirus exposure and HLA in healthy donors. Regarding the study as a whole: Based on reports, TCR beta sequences accurately predicted HLA-A and HLA-B alleles for most subjects. The authors later found TCR association rates varying by HLA locus, with DRB1 most and HLA-C fewest. What a later analysis reportedly showed was that an Asian-associated ancestry cluster had fewer N-insertions than the approximately 700-donor mean.

About this clone: Antigen unknown.

CDR1 is SEHNR and CDR2 is FQNEAQ in the germline V gene (reference sequence). Trimming removed 4 bases from V and 2 bases from J, with 14 bases in between. The CDR3 is made up of 15 amino acids. The PCR was carried out with 60 Vbeta primers and 13 Jbeta primers. Profiled with immunoSEQ multiplex PCR; TCRdb holds only in-frame clones, not every one. This repertoire shows about 60,000 clones, about two thirds found once; its top ten account for roughly 21%. The V call is TRBV7-9, the J call TRBJ1-2, with D possibly matching TRBD1 (6 bases). The receptor comes from a woman aged 55-69 years in good health and CMV-seropositive. The sequenced sample was PBMCs. CDR3 loop: CASSSQGSGNYGYTF. The CDR3, as DNA: TGTGCCAGCAGCTCACAGGGATCGGGGAACTATGGCTACACCTTC.